A single sample gave rise to the 27 T cell receptor beta chains below, sequenced in a study of cytotoxic CD8 clonotypes in ibrutinib-treated CLL. Only in-frame clones appear in the TCRdb table, and some are missing; sequencing was by immunoSEQ multiplex PCR. The sample records fewer than 400,000 clones, around 66% being singletons. This sample comprised PBMCs, obtained after 36 months of ibrutinib treatment. These TCRs come from a human donor with chronic lymphocytic leukemia.

V is TRBV4-3 and J is TRBJ2-7; weak D call: TRBD2 (6 bases). Germline V gives CDR1 LGHNA, CDR2 YSLEER. Deletions cut 1 base from V and 3 bases from J, with 13 bases between. The CDR3 loop spans 15 amino acids. In DNA form, the CDR3 reads TGCGCCAGCAGCCAAGCTCAGGGACTCCTCTACGAGCAGTACTTC. Residues: CASSQAQGLLYEQYF.

The V and J genes are TRBV7-2 and TRBJ2-7; TRBD2 matches 11 bases. The CDR3 is 15 amino acids. From germline, CDR1 is SGHTA and CDR2 FQGNSA. V shed 5 bases, J shed 5 bases, and the junction held 8 bases outside the gene matches. This CDR3 is CASSLTSGNFHEQYF. CDR3 sequence (DNA): TGTGCCAGCAGCCTGACTAGCGGGAATTTCCACGAGCAGTACTTC. The full variable domain, in which reference TRBV7-2 and TRBJ2-7 provide the parts outside the CDR3, is GAGVSQSPSNKVTEKGKDVELRCDPISGHTALYWYRQSLGQGLEFLIYFQGNSAPDKSGLPSDRFSAERTGGSVSTLTIQRTQQEDSAVYLCASSLTSGNFHEQYFGPGTRLTVT.

CDR3 nucleotide sequence: TGTGCCAGCAGGAGGGTCTGGGGGCCCGGCAGCGATGATGGCTACACCTTC. Protein sequence: CASRRVWGPGSDDGYTF. The J gene is TRBJ1-2, the V gene TRBV5-6; perhaps TRBD1 as D (6 bases). V was trimmed by 5 bases and J by 6 bases, leaving 26 bases between them. The CDR3 runs to 17 residues. Germline-derived CDR1 and CDR2 are SGHDT and YYEEEE.

V usage is TRBV6-1 and J usage is TRBJ2-4; D not certain. V lost 0 bases and J 0 bases, leaving 15 bases between the germline ends. The CDR3 has 18 residues. Germline V gene sequence: CDR1 MNHNS, CDR2 SASEGT. In DNA form, the CDR3 reads TGTGCCAGCAGTGAAGCGCTTCTCTGGGTGGTAGCCAAAAACATTCAGTACTTC. Amino acid sequence: CASSEALLWVVAKNIQYF.

CDR3 DNA: TGCGCCAGCAGCTTGCGGGGACACTACGAGCAGTACTTC. Amino acids: CASSLRGHYEQYF. The chain joins TRBV5-1 to TRBJ2-7, with D possibly matching TRBD1 (6 bases). Trimming shortened V by 1 base and J by 3 bases, and 8 bases separated the two germline ends. Germline V gene lookup returns CDR1 SGHRS and CDR2 YFSETQ. The CDR3 is made up of 13 amino acids.

V is TRBV25-1 and J is TRBJ2-7; TRBD2 agrees at 10 bases. Germline V gene lookup returns CDR1 MGHDK and CDR2 SYGVNS. J lost 4 bases, V lost 5 bases, and 8 bases had no gene match. The CDR3 extends over 15 amino acids. CDR3 in DNA: TGTGCCAGCAGTAGAAGCGGGGGGGCGGGTTACGAGCAGTACTTC. Its protein product is CASSRSGGAGYEQYF.

This chain uses TRBV19 with TRBJ2-5; 11 nucleotides match TRBD1. CDR3 length equals 15 residues. The ends lost 5 bases at V and 5 bases at J; junction bases unmatched: 7. Per germline, CDR1 LNHDA and CDR2 SQIVND (reference sequence). The CDR3 DNA is TGTGCCAGTAGTCCCCGGACAGGGGGCCGTGAGACCCAGTACTTC. It yields the protein CASSPRTGGRETQYF.

The CDR3 DNA is TGCGCCAGCAGCCAAGTCCGAGGGATAGCGGGAGCTTTAGAGACCCAGTACTTC. Amino acids: CASSQVRGIAGALETQYF. V gene TRBV4-1 combines with J gene TRBJ2-5; 9 positions agree with TRBD2. This CDR3 has 18 residues. The ends lost 1 base at V and 4 bases at J; junction bases unmatched: 13. Germline V gene data show CDR1 as MGHRA and CDR2 as YSYEKL.

This rearrangement joins TRBV29-1 to TRBJ2-3, with 7 nucleotides matching TRBD2. CDR3 size: 13 residues. CDR1 and CDR2 (germline): SQVTM, ANQGSEA. The V segment lost 2 bases and the J segment 6 bases; nucleotides outside the gene matches: 5. The chain's CDR3 is CSVELREKDTQYF. CDR3 nucleotides: TGCAGCGTTGAATTGCGGGAGAAGGATACGCAGTATTTT.

This CDR3 is CSVNIGLSTDTQYF. CDR3 sequence (DNA): TGCAGCGTTAATATTGGGCTTAGCACAGATACGCAGTATTTT. The V call is TRBV29-1, the J call TRBJ2-3; D is uncertain. CDR3 length: 14 amino acids. Deletions cut 5 bases from V and 0 bases from J, with 12 bases between. CDR1 is SQVTM and CDR2 is ANQGSEA in the germline V gene.

The J gene is TRBJ2-3, the V gene TRBV9; D remains ambiguous. V shed 5 bases and J shed 5 bases, with 3 bases lying between them. The germline V gene encodes CDR1 SGDLS and CDR2 YYNGEE. The CDR3 spans 10 residues. The CDR3 is CASSRDTQYF. The CDR3 DNA is TGTGCCAGCAGTCGAGATACGCAGTATTTT.

This chain uses TRBV4-1 with TRBJ2-7; 9 bases map to TRBD2. The germline V gene encodes CDR1 MGHRA and CDR2 YSYEKL. J gave up 1 base and V 0 bases, and 4 bases lay outside the gene matches. The length of the CDR3 is 16 residues. The CDR3 sequence is CASSQELAGVSYEQYF. DNA of the CDR3: TGCGCCAGCAGCCAAGAACTAGCGGGTGTATCCTACGAGCAGTACTTC.

This sequence joins TRBV2 and TRBJ2-1; TRBD1 or TRBD2 may be the D gene (5 bases each). CDR3 size: 16 residues. The V end lost 9 bases, the J end lost 0 bases, and 18 bases lay between the germline ends. Germline loops: CDR1 SNHLY, CDR2 FYNNEI. The CDR3 protein is CARSPGPASSYNEQFF. In DNA form, the CDR3 reads TGTGCCAGGAGTCCGGGGCCCGCTAGCTCCTACAATGAGCAGTTCTTC.

V and J are TRBV2 and TRBJ1-5; D might be TRBD1 (6 bases). Per germline, CDR1 SNHLY and CDR2 FYNNEI. This CDR3 has 14 residues. V lost 3 bases, J lost 5 bases, and 11 bases lay in between. CDR3 loop: CASSEGGPYQPQHF. The CDR3 bases are TGTGCCAGCAGTGAGGGGGGCCCTTATCAGCCCCAGCATTTT.

The chain is built from TRBV5-8 and TRBJ1-2; 7 bases match TRBD1. The V gene end was trimmed by 5 bases and the J gene end by 4 bases; junction bases not matched to a gene: 5. This CDR3 spans 13 amino acids. Germline V gives CDR1 SGHTS, CDR2 YDEGEE. In nucleotides, the CDR3 is TGTGCCAGCAGAGAAGACAGGGTCTATGGCTACACCTTC. This translates into CASREDRVYGYTF.

Here the CDR3 DNA reads TGTGCCAGCAGCTTGGGGGGCGTCTACGAGCAGTACTTC. Amino acid sequence: CASSLGGVYEQYF. J is TRBJ2-7 and V is TRBV2; tentatively, D is TRBD1 or TRBD2 (6 bases each). Trimming shortened V by 6 bases and J by 3 bases, and 12 bases separated the two germline ends. Germline assignment: CDR1 SNHLY and CDR2 FYNNEI. CDR3 length equals 13 residues.

This clone turned up a few times. The rearrangement joins TRBV7-3 to TRBJ2-2, with D uncertain. V shed 5 bases and J shed 7 bases, with 8 bases lying between them. CDR1 and CDR2 (germline): SGHTA, FQGTGA. The CDR3 contains 12 residues. The CDR3, as DNA: TGTGCCAGCAGCAAACCGGACGGGGAGCTGTTTTTT. Translating it yields CASSKPDGELFF.

The V and J genes are TRBV5-1 and TRBJ2-7, with 13 bases lining up with TRBD2. CDR3 length: 16 amino acids. Trimming cost V 0 bases and J 2 bases; bases outside gene matches: 2. Germline V gives CDR1 SGHRS, CDR2 YFSETQ. CDR3 DNA: TGCGCCAGCAGCTTGGGACTAGCGGGAGGCCCCTACGAGCAGTACTTC. Amino acid sequence: CASSLGLAGGPYEQYF. Drawing the rest from reference TRBV5-1 and TRBJ2-7, the complete variable domain is KAGVTQTPRYLIKTRGQQVTLSCSPISGHRSVSWYQQTPGQGLQFLFEYFSETQRNKGNFPGRFSGRQFSNSRSEMNVSTLELGDSALYLCASSLGLAGGPYEQYFGPGTRLTVT.

This chain uses TRBV28 with TRBJ1-1; D ambiguous. The CDR3 is 13 amino acids. Germline CDR1 MDHEN, CDR2 SYDVKM. V dropped 10 bases and J dropped 0 bases, with 12 bases sitting between them. CDR3 DNA sequence: TGTGCCACCTGTCGACTACTGAACACTGAAGCTTTCTTT. It yields the protein CATCRLLNTEAFF.

The chain couples TRBV29-1 to TRBJ1-2, with 8 positions matching TRBD1. Germline V gene data show CDR1 as SQVTM and CDR2 as ANQGSEA. The V segment lost 7 bases and the J segment 4 bases; nucleotides outside the gene matches: 5. The CDR3 has 12 amino acids. CDR3 residues: CSARTGLYGYTF. The CDR3 DNA sequence: TGCAGCGCCCGGACAGGGCTCTATGGCTACACCTTC.

This clone was observed once. The rearrangement links TRBV27 to TRBJ1-1; D remains ambiguous. The V and J ends lost 0 bases and 6 bases respectively, with 8 bases between them. CDR1 is MNHEY, CDR2 SMNVEV, per germline (reference sequence). The CDR3 covers 13 residues. This chain's CDR3 is CASSLSGSSEAFF. The CDR3 DNA sequence: TGTGCCAGCAGTTTATCGGGTAGCTCTGAAGCTTTCTTT.

V usage is TRBV6-6 and J usage is TRBJ1-2; 12 nucleotides agree with TRBD1. Per the germline V gene, CDR1 is MNHNY and CDR2 is SVGAGI (reference sequence). After removal of 5 bases from V and 8 bases from J, the junction contained 12 bases not matched to a gene. This CDR3 spans 16 amino acids. The CDR3 region has the DNA TGTGCCAGCAGTCCCCTCGGGACAGGGGGCGCGGGCGGCTACACCTTC. Translated, it gives CASSPLGTGGAGGYTF.

The V call is TRBV5-4, the J call TRBJ2-1; D gene unclear. Germline CDR1 and CDR2: SGHNT and YYREEE (reference sequence). This CDR3 spans 15 amino acids. Trimming cost V 2 bases and J 6 bases, with 15 bases left between them. The CDR3 DNA follows: TGTGCCAGCAGCTTTGACACCAACAACATCAATGAGCAGTTCTTC. The encoded protein is CASSFDTNNINEQFF.

The chain couples TRBV5-1 to TRBJ2-3; D is unclear. The CDR3 extends over 16 amino acids. Germline-derived CDR1 and CDR2 are SGHRS and YFSETQ. V dropped 0 bases and J dropped 0 bases, with 11 bases sitting between them. This CDR3 is CASSLVLAPSTDTQYF. CDR3 sequence (DNA): TGCGCCAGCAGCTTGGTTTTAGCCCCAAGCACAGATACGCAGTATTTT.

The chain joins TRBV5-6 to TRBJ2-7; no reliable D call. In germline, CDR1 is SGHDT, CDR2 YYEEEE. Deletions cut 1 base from V and 2 bases from J, with 19 bases between. There are 17 residues in the CDR3. For the CDR3, the DNA is TGTGCCAGCAGCTTGTCCCCGGCCGGCTTCCTAACCTACGAGCAGTACTTC. Translated: CASSLSPAGFLTYEQYF.

This clone was counted only a few times. The chain combines TRBV11-2 with TRBJ2-3; TRBD2 agrees at 13 bases. Trimming took 5 bases from V and 8 from J; bases not matched to a gene: 16. Germline values: CDR1 SGHAT, CDR2 FQNNGV. CDR3 length: 18 residues. CDR3 sequence reads: CASSRRTSGGPRPGTQYF. The CDR3 bases are TGTGCCAGCAGCCGACGGACTAGCGGGGGACCGCGCCCCGGTACGCAGTATTTT.

Only a few counts were recorded for this clone. The chain carries TRBV5-1 and TRBJ2-2; perhaps D is TRBD1 or TRBD2 (5 bases each). Germline CDR1 reads SGHRS; CDR2 reads YFSETQ. The CDR3 consists of 16 residues. The V gene lost 1 base and the J gene lost 0 bases, with 10 bases spanning the gap. This chain's CDR3 is CASSLYGATNTGELFF. CDR3 in DNA: TGCGCCAGCAGCTTGTACGGGGCCACGAACACCGGGGAGCTGTTTTTT.